This T cell receptor beta chain was sequenced for a study of CD4 T cells in relation to SARS-CoV-2 and coronaviruses listed by TCRdb under 2021. Turning to the overall study: Shared crossreactive spike epitopes were mapped to their HLA restriction using patient-derived lymphoblastoid cell lines. At the level of individual TCR clonotypes, the study measured memory CD4+ T cell crossreactivity between SARS-CoV-2 spike protein and common cold coronavirus spike proteins. Samples from three pre-COVID donors and the naive versus memory experiments were sequenced with the Adaptive Biotechnologies TCR-sequencing kit; other data were Illumina-based. A different TCR-beta assay, based on Illumina, was used to sequence expansion assays from other donors in the study.

As to this clone: Its recognized antigen is unknown. Base quality data are lacking; no much larger clone is found one base away.

CD4+ T cells from unexposed donors were collected before the COVID-19 pandemic (2011-2018). Naive and memory CD4+ T cells were separated from cryopreserved PBMCs through CD4 enrichment, which was followed by EasySep naive CD4+ T cell enrichment. The leukapheresis product for the unexposed donors was obtained through commercial purchase. PBMCs were isolated from leukapheresis product or whole blood by Ficoll-Paque PLUS gradient centrifugation. PBMCs were either cryopreserved at -140 degrees C or used fresh in the expansion assay. The QIAamp Micro DNA Kit was used to extract genomic DNA from the CD4+ T cells. The full study reports these points: Compared with monoreactive clones, crossreactive clones had significantly weaker SARS-CoV-2-driven expansion, a result consistent with antigenic imprinting. Because no donor provided both pre-pandemic and post-infection samples, tracing the source of pre-existing responses was limited. Small numbers of patients and of tested TCRs limited the study. About 65% of donors had memory CD4+ clonotypes that crossrecognized SARS-CoV-2 and at least one common cold coronavirus spike. Because the crossreactivity analysis focused on spike protein, crossreactivity against other viral proteins was not assessed. Sequencing naive versus memory cells indicated that the assay picks up memory recall responses, not primary responses primed during culture.

Uncultured naive and memory CD4+ T cell DNA received deep-resolution immunoSEQ TCR-beta sequencing. The authors processed their data as follows. During preprocessing, nonproductive sequences were discarded, as were any CDR3s that did not begin with C, did not end with F or W, or were shorter than 7 amino acids. Cultured and uncultured naive and memory CD4+ repertoires were searched for CDR3s previously identified as spike- and CEF-reactive. CDR3 homology was quantified as pairwise Levenshtein distance, calculated with the stringdist R package after three terminal residues were trimmed from each end. Here the immuneACCESS table is served through TCRdb, limited to in-frame sequences with V and J called. Missing clones are a known gap in these copies; in checked studies unresolved V genes cover under half, and the rest lacks a known reason. V, J and clone size reflect that table, while D and trimming were determined from the DNA. The sample table contains approximately 59,000 clones; only one count was recorded for about 87% of them. The ten largest clones add up to over 1.5% of the sample.

The cysteine opens and the phenylalanine closes a CDR3 of 13 amino acids. Only the CDR3 DNA is retained, 39 bases long and in frame from the first base. For CDR1 and CDR2, the germline V gene lists MDHEN and SYDVKM. Clipping removes 2 bases from V and 7 bases from J, with 4 as the unmatched junction base count. The TCR comes from a human donor in good health. The sample consisted of memory CD4+ T cells from PBMCs. Per the publication, the cell subset or site label means: memory (non-naive) CD4+ T cells. Recombination linked TRBV28 to TRBJ2-7; 8 central nucleotides agree with TRBD2. The DNA reads as follows: TGTGCCAGCAGTTTAGGCGGGGGGAAAGAGCAGTACTTC. This translates into CASSLGGGKEQYF.